This T cell receptor beta chain is from a study of T cell responses to AZD1222 COVID-19 vaccine. To note about this clone: Antigen unknown.

Looked up from germline, CDR1 is SGHTA and CDR2 is FQGNSA. The CDR3 covers 13 residues. V lost 4 bases and J lost 9, with 13 bases in between. Study observations and caveats: Dominant CD4 TCR responses targeted spike regions 160-218 and 743-854. The breadth and depth of Spike-specific TCRs increased once two AZD1222 doses had been given. Reportedly, nearly half the spike-specific TCRs target unmutated variant regions.

Measured with immunoSEQ multiplex PCR; TCRdb has only the in-frame clones, and not every one. The table has more than 85,000 clones, 82% seen once. The sample in question was peripheral blood, obtained on day 0 of AZD1222 vaccination. J is TRBJ2-1 and V is TRBV7-2; tentative D call: TRBD2 (5 bases). The receptor was derived from an adult in good health. The CDR3 region is CASSSATRGEQFF. The DNA of the CDR3 is TGTGCCAGCAGCTCAGCTACCCGGGGTGAGCAGTTCTTC. Variable domain in full (rest from reference TRBV7-2 and TRBJ2-1): GAGVSQSPSNKVTEKGKDVELRCDPISGHTALYWYRQSLGQGLEFLIYFQGNSAPDKSGLPSDRFSAERTGGSVSTLTIQRTQQEDSAVYLCASSSATRGEQFFGPGTRLTVL.